Below, 25 T cell receptor beta chains from the same sample are listed, as sequenced in a study of regulatory T cells in long-lasting Graves disease. TCR beta libraries were built with iRepertoire HTBI primers and Arm-PCR of CDR3 regions. TCRdb redid the calling of the multiplex PCR reads with MiXCR, one entry per CDR3 protein. The sample carries about 470,000 distinct CDR3 sequences, 20% recorded once. Time point: persistent/refractory GD, antithyroid drugs over 5 years with positive TRAb. PBMC RNA served as the TCR library source. Sequenced material: peripheral blood mononuclear cells (PBMCs), taken when the disease was refractory, from a patient treated with antithyroid drugs. Receptor source: a female donor with Graves disease.

The chain carries TRBV19 and TRBJ1-2; 10 bases are shared with TRBD1. V was clipped by 7 bases and J by 4 bases; unmatched bases: 9. CDR1 and CDR2 (germline): LNHDA, SQIVND (reference sequence). The CDR3 contains 15 residues. CDR3 residues: CASTIDRGHSYGYTF. The CDR3 nucleotides read TGTGCCAGTACAATCGACAGGGGGCACTCCTATGGCTACACCTTC.

V and J are TRBV5-8 and TRBJ1-2; D perhaps matches TRBD1 (5 bases). This CDR3 comprises 15 residues. Germline lookup yields CDR1 SGHTS and CDR2 YDEGEE. V was pared by 4 bases and J by 4 bases, with 17 bases between. CDR3 sequence: CASSQGAAPSYGYTF. CDR3 coding DNA: TGTGCCAGCAGCCAAGGGGCAGCTCCGTCCTATGGCTACACCTTC.

This CDR3 is CASSTRQGFRETQYF. As DNA, the CDR3 is TGTGCCAGTAGTACCCGACAGGGTTTTCGAGAGACCCAGTACTTC. The chain couples TRBV19 to TRBJ2-5; TRBD1 matches at 7 bases. Germline V gene sequence: CDR1 LNHDA, CDR2 SQIVND (reference sequence). There are 15 residues in the CDR3. J was trimmed by 4 bases and V by 4 bases; bases with no gene match: 9.

This clonotype has only a few counts. The chain has TRBV27 and TRBJ1-2, with D maybe TRBD1 (6 bases). The CDR3 is 12 residues long. The V gene's germline CDR1 is MNHEY and CDR2 SMNVEV (reference sequence). V was trimmed by 5 bases and J by 8 bases, leaving 12 bases between them. For the CDR3, the DNA is TGTGCCAGCAGTCCGACAGGCCAAGGCTACACCTTC. The encoded protein is CASSPTGQGYTF.

This clonotype was counted at least ten times. The rearrangement joins TRBV13 to TRBJ2-5; either TRBD1 or TRBD2 may fit D (5 bases each). V was shortened by 5 bases and J by 3 bases, with 16 bases between the two germline ends. The CDR3 loop spans 15 amino acids. Germline lookup yields CDR1 PRHDT and CDR2 FYEKMQ (reference sequence). This chain's CDR3 is CASSVPEGLEETQYF. The CDR3, as DNA: TGTGCCAGCAGCGTCCCTGAGGGGTTGGAAGAGACCCAGTACTTC. Drawing the rest from reference TRBV13 and TRBJ2-5, the complete variable domain is AAGVIQSPRHLIKEKRETATLKCYPIPRHDTVYWYQQGPGQDPQFLISFYEKMQSDKGSIPDRFSAQQFSDYHSELNMSSLELGDSALYFCASSVPEGLEETQYFGPGTRLLVL.

This clonotype came up many times. The chain employs TRBV20-1 and TRBJ1-4; D unclear. The CDR3 extends over 14 amino acids. Deletions cut 5 bases from V and 0 bases from J, with 10 bases between. CDR1 is DFQATT, CDR2 SNEGSKA, per germline (reference sequence). CDR3 protein: CSASAASTNEKLFF. DNA of the CDR3: TGCAGTGCTTCGGCGGCCTCAACTAATGAAAAACTGTTTTTT.

This clonotype has at least ten counts. The genes are TRBV28 and TRBJ2-7; perhaps TRBD1 as D (5 bases). This CDR3 comprises 15 residues. Germline V lookup: CDR1 MDHEN, CDR2 SYDVKM. V lost 3 bases and J 1 base, leaving 13 bases between the germline ends. As DNA, the CDR3 is TGTGCCAGCAGTTTGTCCGACAGAAAATCCTACGAGCAGTACTTC. It translates to CASSLSDRKSYEQYF.

This clonotype showed up just a few times. The chain is built from TRBV4-2 and TRBJ1-5; no firm D call. Germline V gives CDR1 LGHNA, CDR2 YNFKEQ. The V end lost 0 bases, the J end lost 3 bases, and 15 bases lay between the germline ends. This CDR3 has 17 amino acids. DNA for the CDR3: TGTGCCAGCAGCCAAGATCAAGGTTTCGGGTCCAATCAGCCCCAGCATTTT. Residues: CASSQDQGFGSNQPQHF.

The chain combines TRBV28 with TRBJ2-7, with 7 bases that match TRBD1. This CDR3 has 14 residues. The trim removed 5 bases at V and 2 bases at J, leaving 6 bases unmatched. The V gene's germline CDR1 is MDHEN and CDR2 SYDVKM. The CDR3 nucleotides read TGTGCCAGCAGTATGGCGACAGGGCCCTACGAGCAGTACTTC. It translates to CASSMATGPYEQYF.

This clonotype was observed many times. This chain uses TRBV12-3 or TRBV12-4 with TRBJ1-4; no firm D call. V dropped 5 bases and J dropped 2 bases, with 9 bases sitting between them. The CDR3 sequence is 14 residues long. The CDR3 protein is CASSPGRTNEKLFF. CDR3 in DNA: TGTGCCAGCAGTCCAGGAAGGACTAATGAAAAACTGTTTTTT.

The V and J genes are TRBV7-9 and TRBJ2-3; 12 nucleotides line up with TRBD2. Germline CDR1 SEHNR, CDR2 FQNEAQ (reference sequence). Losses at the gene ends were 3 bases for V and 4 bases for J; bases not matched to a gene: 5. This CDR3 spans 16 amino acids. CDR3 region: CASSLTSGSMADTQYF. CDR3 DNA: TGTGCCAGCAGCTTGACTAGCGGGAGTATGGCAGATACGCAGTATTTT.

This clonotype has at least ten counts. This chain joins TRBV20-1 and TRBJ2-7, with 7 positions matching TRBD2. Germline V gene data show CDR1 as DFQATT and CDR2 as SNEGSKA (reference sequence). CDR3 length: 14 amino acids. Trimming cost V 0 bases and J 7 bases; bases outside gene matches: 9. The CDR3, as DNA: TGCAGTGCTAGAGATCCCTCGACTAGCCCGGAGCAGTACTTC. The encoded protein is CSARDPSTSPEQYF.

Comments on this clonotype: A much bigger clone sits one base away, suggesting this may be a read error. The genes are TRBV20-1 and TRBJ2-5; 14 positions match TRBD2. Trimming took 5 bases from V and 3 from J; bases not matched to a gene: 2. The CDR3 consists of 14 residues. CDR1 and CDR2 (germline): DFQATT, SNEGSKA (reference sequence). The CDR3 region is CSAAGLAGEETQYF. CDR3 bases: TGCAGTGCTGCGGGACTAGCGGGAGAAGAGACCCAGTACTTC.

The chain employs TRBV7-2 and TRBJ2-3; D gene ambiguous. The V gene's germline CDR1 is SGHTA and CDR2 FQGNSA. There are 13 residues in the CDR3. V gave up 5 bases and J gave up 6 bases, with 12 bases separating them. The CDR3 DNA reads as TGTGCCAGCAGCCGAGCCGGTTGGGATACGCAGTATTTT. It specifies CASSRAGWDTQYF.

The J gene is TRBJ2-1, the V gene TRBV11-2; either TRBD1 or TRBD2 may supply D (6 bases each). The length of the CDR3 is 17 residues. The germline V and J ends were trimmed by 4 bases and 7 bases, with 23 bases remaining between them. The germline V gene has CDR1 SGHAT and CDR2 FQNNGV. The CDR3 sequence is CASSSHGGSTRGNEQFF. In nucleotides, the CDR3 is TGTGCCAGCAGCTCCCACGGGGGCTCCACCCGCGGGAATGAGCAGTTCTTC.

This clonotype was observed many times. V gene TRBV28 combines with J gene TRBJ1-4; tentatively, D is TRBD1 (5 bases). Germline lookup yields CDR1 MDHEN and CDR2 SYDVKM. The CDR3 totals 16 residues. Trimming left V 4 bases short and J 4 bases short, with 16 bases between. CDR3 nucleotides: TGTGCCAGCAGTTCTGGGACCGCGATAATTAATGAAAAACTGTTTTTT. It codes for CASSSGTAIINEKLFF.

This sequence joins TRBV30 and TRBJ2-5; D gene ambiguous. V was trimmed by 4 bases and J by 9 bases, leaving 9 bases between them. The CDR3 has 10 residues. Germline loops: CDR1 GTSNPN, CDR2 SVGIG (reference sequence). CDR3 region: CAWNKVPQYF. The CDR3 nucleotides are TGTGCCTGGAACAAAGTTCCCCAGTACTTC.

Turning to this clonotype: The junction departs from germline at one end; a sequencing error may be responsible. CDR3 in amino acids: CASNYSGQTYEQYF. The DNA of the CDR3 is TGTGCCAGCAATTACTCGGGACAAACCTACGAGCAGTACTTC. The rearrangement joins TRBV6-2 or TRBV6-3 to TRBJ2-7, with D perhaps TRBD1 (6 bases). The CDR3 is made up of 14 amino acids. Germline assignment: CDR1 MNHEY and CDR2 SVGEGT.

With respect to this clonotype: A much larger clonotype is one base distant, so this may be a read error. The chain combines TRBV7-2 with TRBJ2-7, with D maybe TRBD2 (6 bases). CDR1 is SGHTA, CDR2 FQGNSA, per germline. The CDR3 has 13 residues. CDR3 bases: TGTGCCAACAGCTTAGTGACGGGAGCGGAGCAGTACTTC. Encoded protein: CANSLVTGAEQYF. Full variable domain (missing parts from reference TRBV7-2 and TRBJ2-7): GAGVSQSPSNKVTEKGKDVELRCDPISGHTALYWYRQSLGQGLEFLIYFQGNSAPDKSGLPSDRFSAERTGGSVSTLTIQRTQQEDSAVYLCANSLVTGAEQYFGPGTRLTVT.

To note about this clonotype: This may be a read error, as it is one base from a much larger clone. The genes are TRBV6-4 and TRBJ2-2; TRBD1 matches at 9 bases. Germline V gene lookup returns CDR1 MRHNA and CDR2 SNTAGT. There are 16 residues in the CDR3. The CDR3 nucleotides are TGTGCCAGCAGCGGAGGACAGGGGACTAACAGCGGGGAGCTGTTTTTT. Protein product: CASSGGQGTNSGELFF.

This chain joins TRBV30 and TRBJ2-2; 8 positions agree with TRBD2. Germline loops: CDR1 GTSNPN, CDR2 SVGIG (reference sequence). There are 14 residues in the CDR3. V shed 4 bases and J 5 bases; nucleotides not matched to a gene: 6. In nucleotides, the CDR3 is TGTGCCTGGAATTCAGCGGGAGTAACCGGGGAGCTGTTTTTT. Amino acid sequence: CAWNSAGVTGELFF.

The gene calls are TRBV5-1 and TRBJ2-7; D is possibly TRBD2 (5 bases). The V end was cut by 4 bases, the J end by 1 base, with 12 bases between. The CDR3 runs to 14 residues. The germline CDR1 and CDR2 sequences are SGHRS and YFSETQ. The CDR3 DNA reads TGCGCCAGCAGCACGTCGGGGTTTTCCTACGAGCAGTACTTC. It encodes CASSTSGFSYEQYF.

The V call is TRBV29-1, the J call TRBJ1-5; TRBD1 is a possible D gene (5 bases). V dropped 1 base and J dropped 7 bases, with 11 bases sitting between them. Germline CDR1 reads SQVTM; CDR2 reads ANQGSEA. CDR3 length: 13 amino acids. CDR3 sequence: CSVEVTGGQPQHF. CDR3 coding DNA: TGCAGCGTTGAAGTTACAGGAGGACAGCCCCAGCATTTT.

The rearrangement links TRBV20-1 to TRBJ2-5; 7 bases map to TRBD1. This CDR3 is 14 amino acids long. V trimming: 0 bases; J trimming: 3 bases; junction bases outside the gene matches: 4. The germline V gene has CDR1 DFQATT and CDR2 SNEGSKA (reference sequence). As DNA, the CDR3 is TGCAGTGCTAGAGACTTTCAGGGGGAAGAGACCCAGTACTTC. Protein product: CSARDFQGEETQYF.

In regard to this clonotype: This may come from a read error, since a much larger clone is one base off. The J gene is TRBJ2-5, the V gene TRBV6-2 or TRBV6-3; TRBD1 agrees at 9 bases. Germline V lookup: CDR1 MNHEY, CDR2 SVGEGT. CDR3 size: 16 residues. In nucleotides, the CDR3 is TGTGCCAGCAGTATGAGAGGACAGGGGTGGCAAGAGGCCCAGTACTTC. This encodes CASSMRGQGWQEAQYF.